Listed below are T cell receptor beta chains from one sample, sequenced in a study of post-analysis software for immune sequencing data. A single record per CDR3 protein comes from TCRdb applying MiXCR to the PCR reads. The sample includes some 260,000 distinct CDR3 sequences, approximately 34% seen only once; the top ten take around 4.8%. The sample consisted of blood. These receptors were collected from a girl aged 5-17 years with multiple sclerosis. CDR3s include the opening cysteine and the closing phenylalanine or tryptophan. The D gene is left open where the match is weak.

CDR3aa,len,d_gene,v_gene
CASTRVQGNQPQHF,14,.,TRBV28
CASSPGAGPSETQYF,15,.,TRBV5-1
CASSYREWADTQYF,14,.,TRBV6-2/TRBV6-3
CSARETGGVNTEAFF,15,TRBD1,TRBV20-1
CASSLIPWHSGANVLTF,17,.,TRBV28
CAIPPPGGSDEKLFF,15,.,TRBV7-2
CASSLDVTSGRAGETQYF,18,TRBD2,TRBV11-2
CASSLGGFNTEAFF,14,.,TRBV12-3/TRBV12-4
CASSPGVGGETQYF,14,.,TRBV4-2
CASSRIAGDGEQYF,14,TRBD2,TRBV6-1
CASSYSRDSSYEQYF,15,TRBD1,TRBV6-2/TRBV6-3
CASSKYGSTEAFF,13,.,TRBV7-8
CASGGVGNQPQHF,13,.,TRBV2
CSVEDWPNTEAFF,13,.,TRBV29-1
CASSQDPNTDTQYF,14,.,TRBV4-1
CASSQGGDQPQHF,13,.,TRBV7-3
CASSWQDRYNSPLHF,15,.,TRBV19
CASRNYYGYTF,11,.,TRBV6-5
CASSLRQGEQPQHF,14,TRBD1,TRBV7-2
CASRSTGRNYGYTF,14,TRBD1,TRBV19
CATSPGRSYEQYF,13,.,TRBV15
CASSLSVLGIANEQFF,16,.,TRBV5-1
CSASRTGDLESNQPQHF,17,TRBD1,TRBV20-1
CSARDITVQETQYF,14,.,TRBV20-1
CASSLEQTPGGYTF,14,.,TRBV5-1
CASSRGESYNEQFF,14,.,TRBV7-9
CASSLVTGLTGNTIYF,16,.,TRBV5-8
CSVEGLGDYGYTF,13,.,TRBV29-1
CASSPPSGVNKQFF,14,.,TRBV18
CASSVNRDTEAFF,13,.,TRBV12-3/TRBV12-4
CASSVGTAGLTDTQYF,16,.,TRBV7-6
CSARGVAGAAEQFF,14,TRBD2,TRBV20-1
CATSAGANVLTF,12,.,TRBV24-1
CASSLDSGGTDTQYF,15,TRBD2,TRBV7-2
CSAPSPGTGFGPGYTF,16,TRBD1,TRBV20-1
CASGVQEETQNQPQHF,16,.,TRBV21-1
CASSRGTGQLVEQFF,15,TRBD1,TRBV7-9
CASGRGGFYEQYF,13,.,TRBV28
CASSLIGTEAFF,12,.,TRBV3-1
CASSFDPGINEQFF,14,.,TRBV5-5
CSVDPAGGNEQFF,13,TRBD1,TRBV29-1
CASSLEGWMGNEQFF,15,.,TRBV7-2
CASSTTTSGFPSYNEQFF,18,TRBD2,TRBV7-9
CATSGHSSYNEQFF,14,.,TRBV24-1
CASGPVGVGEKLFF,14,.,TRBV5-1
CASSPLASNEKLFF,14,.,TRBV5-1
CASSPQGLAKNIQYF,15,.,TRBV11-2
CASSLPGTTDDGYTF,15,.,TRBV28
CASRAGVGELFF,12,.,TRBV28
CASSLRDFYEQYF,13,.,TRBV5-5
CASSQGAEGTGELFF,15,.,TRBV12-3/TRBV12-4
CAISDLTGEGTEAFF,15,TRBD1,TRBV10-3
CSASRVPGQGAGTEAFF,17,TRBD1,TRBV20-1
CASSQEGGQGAETQYF,16,TRBD1,TRBV4-1
CASSFLQASGTVAQYF,16,TRBD2,TRBV5-4
CASSKGATGEKLFF,14,TRBD1,TRBV6-1
CATSGSTSGQNEQFF,15,TRBD2,TRBV24-1